This paragraph reports one T cell receptor beta chain. What it binds is not known. The data originate from a study of shared clonotypes between healthy human individuals. On the study more broadly: Aged between 18 and 49, the donors were a couple of women and three men. Study-level points and caveats: All-four-donor shared clonotypes had higher generation probabilities than non-shared clonotypes did. Estimated clonotype richness was generally higher in naive than memory subsets.

Sequencing was performed with immunoSEQ multiplex PCR; in TCRdb, only in-frame clones are kept and a portion is missing. Among millions of clones listed, about 93% were seen once. CD45RO negativity and positive selection for CCR7 defined naive CD8 cells, a population that excluded terminally differentiated effector memory CD45RA+ cells. Donors, without exception, were Caucasian adults residing in Nashville, Tennessee. The sequencing input was naive CD8+ T cells from PBMCs. The origin of this receptor is a young man in good health. Some clones in this sample may be carry-over from other donors' samples.

As DNA, the CDR3 is TGTGCCATCAGTCCAACTACAGGATTGGGCGAGCAGTACTTC. This gives the protein CAISPTTGLGEQYF. This chain links TRBV10-3 with TRBJ2-7; tentatively, D is TRBD1 (5 bases). The germline V gene encodes CDR1 ENHRY and CDR2 SYGVKD. The CDR3 spans 14 residues. The ends were cut back, 5 bases at V and 6 bases at J, with 17 bases in the middle.